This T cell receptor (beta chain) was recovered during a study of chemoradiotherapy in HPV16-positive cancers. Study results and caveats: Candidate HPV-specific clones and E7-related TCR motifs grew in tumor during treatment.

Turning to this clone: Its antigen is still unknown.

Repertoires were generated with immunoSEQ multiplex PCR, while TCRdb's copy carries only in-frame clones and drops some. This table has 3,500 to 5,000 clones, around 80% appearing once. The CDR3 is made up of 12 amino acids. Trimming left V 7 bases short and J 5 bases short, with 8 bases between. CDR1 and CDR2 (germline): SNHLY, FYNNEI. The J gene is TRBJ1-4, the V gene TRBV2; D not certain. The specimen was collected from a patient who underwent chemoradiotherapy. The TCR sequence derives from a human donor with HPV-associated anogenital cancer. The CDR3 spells CASNRGNEKLFF. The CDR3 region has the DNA TGTGCCAGCAACCGGGGAAATGAAAAACTGTTTTTT.